These 24 T cell receptor beta chains came from one sample sequenced in a study of blood T cells in healthy people across ages. A second PCR of about 6 to 12 cycles used a sample-barcoded 5' primer and a J-beta primer mix. TCRdb re-called the 5' RACE reads with MiXCR, one entry per CDR3 protein. In the table there are roughly 800,000 distinct CDR3 sequences, just under 25% of which are singletons. These data also formed part of another study, on T cells of mothers and their children.

The specimen sequenced was blood. These TCRs come from a boy under 18 in good health.

The chain has TRBV20-1 and TRBJ2-5; 9 bases are a match to TRBD2. The closer fit of TRBJ2-1 to the DNA end suggests the J call may be wrong. Germline CDR1 is DFQATT and CDR2 is SNEGSKA (reference sequence). This CDR3 is built from 14 residues. The CDR3 bases are TGCAGTGCTAGAGTGCGGGGGGGCCGTCTATGGCAGTTCTTC. Translating gives CSARVRGGRLWQFF.

This clonotype was seen only a few times. J is TRBJ2-7 and V is TRBV2; TRBD1 might be the D (5 bases). Looked up from germline, CDR1 is SNHLY and CDR2 is FYNNEI. Trimming took off 3 bases at V and 2 bases at J, with 17 bases between the two ends. The CDR3 totals 16 residues. The CDR3 DNA follows: TGTGCCAGCAGTGAGGGGCGGATCCTCGTCCCCTACGAGCAGTACTTC. It encodes CASSEGRILVPYEQYF.

In this sample, this clonotype turned up a few times. The chain carries TRBV21-1 and TRBJ1-2. TRBV21-1 is a documented pseudogene. The CDR3 is made up of 13 amino acids. The CDR3 reads CASRMGGPYGYTF. In nucleotides, the CDR3 is TGTGCCAGCAGAATGGGTGGGCCATATGGCTACACCTTC.

Only a few counts were recorded for this clonotype. V and J are TRBV5-1 and TRBJ2-2; 9 bases map to TRBD1. The CDR3 is made up of 20 amino acids. V was pared by 4 bases and J by 7 bases, with 23 bases of the junction left unmatched. CDR1 is SGHRS and CDR2 is YFSETQ in the germline V gene. CDR3 in DNA: TGCGCCAGCAGCCCGAGAGGTTCCGGGACAGGGACCGTATTCGGCGGGGAGCTGTTTTTT. Translated, it gives CASSPRGSGTGTVFGGELFF.

The genes are TRBV28 and TRBJ1-6; no definite D call. This CDR3 contains 14 residues. Trimming took off 9 bases at V and 8 bases at J, with 17 bases between the two ends. Per the germline V gene, CDR1 is MDHEN and CDR2 is SYDVKM. CDR3 amino acids: CASVEGWGDSPLHF. The DNA for the CDR3 is TGTGCCAGTGTCGAAGGTTGGGGTGATTCACCCCTCCACTTT.

Only a few counts were recorded for this clonotype. The J gene is TRBJ1-1, the V gene TRBV29-1, with D uncertain. This CDR3 has 11 residues. Germline loops: CDR1 SQVTM, CDR2 ANQGSEA. Trimming took 4 bases from V and 6 from J, leaving 9 bases between them. The CDR3 region has the DNA TGCAGCGTTGTTGGAGATGCTGAAGCTTTCTTT. Encoded protein: CSVVGDAEAFF.

The chain couples TRBV28 to TRBJ2-1; 8 nucleotides match TRBD2. V was clipped by 6 bases and J by 9 bases; unmatched bases: 10. The CDR3 runs to 14 residues. Germline lookup yields CDR1 MDHEN and CDR2 SYDVKM. The CDR3: CASRQGLGVGEQFF. The CDR3 DNA sequence: TGTGCCAGCAGGCAGGGACTAGGGGTGGGTGAGCAGTTCTTC. The whole variable domain, filled in from reference TRBV28 and TRBJ2-1, reads DVKVTQSSRYLVKRTGEKVFLECVQDMDHENMFWYRQDPGLGLRLIYFSYDVKMKEKGDIPEGYSVSREKKERFSLILESASTNQTSMYLCASRQGLGVGEQFFGPGTRLTVL.

The chain has TRBV19 and TRBJ2-5, with no clear D. The J call may be mistaken, given a closer DNA end match to TRBJ2-7. The germline V gene has CDR1 LNHDA and CDR2 SQIVND (reference sequence). There are 13 residues in the CDR3. For the CDR3, the DNA is TGTGCCAGTAGTATACAAGCAAGTGGCGAGCAGTACTTC. Translating gives CASSIQASGEQYF.

The chain carries TRBV21-1 and TRBJ2-7. TRBV21-1 is a listed pseudogene. This CDR3 has 16 residues. The CDR3 here is CASSTFKVQVCYEQYF. The CDR3 nucleotides are TGTGCCAGCAGCACCTTTAAAGTTCAGGTTTGTTACGAGCAGTACTTC.

This clonotype was seen only a few times. The rearrangement joins TRBV7-2 to TRBJ1-2; TRBD1 might be the D (6 bases). The CDR3 runs 14 residues. Germline V lookup: CDR1 SGHTA, CDR2 FQGNSA. Trimming removed 5 bases at V and 3 bases at J, with 13 bases between. CDR3 sequence: CASSRRGEYYGYTF. The CDR3 DNA sequence: TGTGCCAGCAGCCGGAGGGGGGAATACTATGGCTACACCTTC.

The V and J genes are TRBV6-2 or TRBV6-3 and TRBJ2-7; the match to TRBD2 covers 8 bases. V lost 5 bases to trimming and J lost 2 bases; unmatched junction nucleotides: 5. This CDR3 is built from 14 residues. Germline-derived CDR1 and CDR2 are MNHEY and SVGEGT. DNA of the CDR3: TGTGCCAGCAGTACGCCGGGACTAGCCTACGAGCAGTACTTC. Translation gives CASSTPGLAYEQYF.

The chain uses TRBV6-6 and TRBJ2-7; 8 nucleotides match TRBD1. Germline CDR1 MNHNY, CDR2 SVGAGI (reference sequence). V was clipped by 5 bases and J by 4 bases; unmatched bases: 10. The CDR3 contains 15 residues. CDR3 sequence reads: CASSGTGQTQYEQYF. Here the CDR3 DNA reads TGTGCCAGCAGTGGGACAGGCCAAACCCAATACGAGCAGTACTTC.

This clonotype was counted a few times. The chain employs TRBV4-1 and TRBJ2-5; D unclear. This CDR3 has 15 residues. The germline CDR1 and CDR2 sequences are MGHRA and YSYEKL. Between the trimmed V and J ends, which lost 0 bases and 1 base, there was a span of 9 bases. CDR3 sequence (DNA): TGCGCCAGCAGCCAAGATGGGTGGATCCAAGAGACCCAGTACTTC. Amino acids: CASSQDGWIQETQYF.

The chain links TRBV2 to TRBJ2-6; D is uncertain. Trimming took 5 bases from V and 9 from J, leaving 14 bases between them. Germline values: CDR1 SNHLY, CDR2 FYNNEI. The CDR3 loop spans 14 amino acids. The CDR3 nucleotides read TGTGCCAGCAGTATAGGGTCTGGAGACAACGTCCTGACTTTC. This encodes CASSIGSGDNVLTF. Full variable domain (remainder filled in from reference TRBV2 and TRBJ2-6): EPEVTQTPSHQVTQMGQEVILRCVPISNHLYFYWYRQILGQKVEFLVSFYNNEISEKSEIFDDQFSVERPDGSNFTLKIRSTKLEDSAMYFCASSIGSGDNVLTFGAGSRLTVL.

This clonotype was seen more than once but under ten times. The J gene is TRBJ2-1, the V gene TRBV7-2, with TRBD2 matching 13 bases. Germline V gene data show CDR1 as SGHTA and CDR2 as FQGNSA. V trimming: 5 bases; J trimming: 10 bases; junction bases outside the gene matches: 2. The length of the CDR3 is 13 residues. The CDR3 bases are TGTGCCAGCAGCGCGGGACTAGCGGGGGAGCAGTTCTTC. It is translated as CASSAGLAGEQFF. The full variable domain, its missing parts supplied by reference TRBV7-2 and TRBJ2-1, is GAGVSQSPSNKVTEKGKDVELRCDPISGHTALYWYRQSLGQGLEFLIYFQGNSAPDKSGLPSDRFSAERTGGSVSTLTIQRTQQEDSAVYLCASSAGLAGEQFFGPGTRLTVL.

This clonotype was recorded a few times. The chain couples TRBV7-9 to TRBJ2-6, with a possible D match to TRBD2 (6 bases). The V and J ends lost 5 bases and 0 bases respectively, with 20 bases between them. Germline CDR1 and CDR2: SEHNR and FQNEAQ (reference sequence). The CDR3 sequence is 19 residues long. CDR3 residues: CASSPTPGLTYSGANVLTF. In DNA form, the CDR3 reads TGTGCCAGCAGCCCCACGCCGGGACTTACCTACTCTGGGGCCAACGTCCTGACTTTC.

The sample holds a few counts of this clonotype. The rearrangement links TRBV20-1 to TRBJ2-5; D tentatively reads TRBD1 or TRBD2 (5 bases each). The germline V gene encodes CDR1 DFQATT and CDR2 SNEGSKA (reference sequence). The CDR3 extends over 17 amino acids. Trimming left V 2 bases short and J 2 bases short, with 21 bases between. The CDR3 sequence is CSARRYAGTGIQETQYF. CDR3 in DNA: TGCAGTGCTAGACGATACGCCGGGACCGGGATTCAAGAGACCCAGTACTTC.

This clonotype has a handful of counts. J is TRBJ2-1 and V is TRBV6-6; tentatively, D is TRBD1 (5 bases). The germline gives CDR1 MNHNY, CDR2 SVGAGI (reference sequence). With 8 bases removed from V and 8 bases from J, the gap between germline ends came to 19 bases. This CDR3 is 14 amino acids long. Here the CDR3 reads CASFWMDNWDEQFF. Written as DNA, the CDR3 is TGTGCCAGCTTCTGGATGGACAATTGGGATGAGCAGTTCTTC.

In its sample, this clonotype was seen once. The rearrangement links TRBV4-3 to TRBJ2-1; TRBD2 matches at 8 bases. Gene TRBJ2-7 matches the end of the DNA better, so the J call may be wrong. This CDR3 spans 18 amino acids. Germline CDR1 is LGHNA and CDR2 is YSLEER. CDR3 in DNA: TGCGCCAGCAGCCAAGATCGCGAAAGGAGGCGGGGGGACTACGAGCAGTACTTC. Protein: CASSQDRERRRGDYEQYF.

The chain recombines TRBV12-3 or TRBV12-4 with TRBJ2-7; 7 nucleotides agree with TRBD1. The CDR3 consists of 14 residues. V lost 5 bases to trimming and J lost 7 bases; unmatched junction nucleotides: 11. The CDR3: CASSRQGGPLEQYF. CDR3 bases: TGTGCCAGCAGTCGACAGGGCGGACCCCTAGAGCAGTACTTC.

The chain combines TRBV7-2 with TRBJ1-1, with 9 bases matching TRBD1. Germline values: CDR1 SGHTA, CDR2 FQGNSA. This CDR3 has 15 residues. Trimming took 3 bases from V and 6 from J; bases not matched to a gene: 8. The CDR3 DNA is TGTGCCAGCAGCTTTTTAACAGGGGGCAGGGCTGAAGCTTTCTTT. This codes for CASSFLTGGRAEAFF. The variable domain in full, completed from reference TRBV7-2 and TRBJ1-1, reads GAGVSQSPSNKVTEKGKDVELRCDPISGHTALYWYRQSLGQGLEFLIYFQGNSAPDKSGLPSDRFSAERTGGSVSTLTIQRTQQEDSAVYLCASSFLTGGRAEAFFGQGTRLTVV.

This clonotype was picked up a small number of times. The V gene is TRBV2, the J gene TRBJ1-3, with D unclear. This CDR3 comprises 10 residues. Germline V gene data show CDR1 as SNHLY and CDR2 as FYNNEI. The V end lost 6 bases, the J end lost 10 bases, and 7 bases lay between the germline ends. This CDR3 is CASREKTIYF. Written as DNA, the CDR3 is TGTGCCAGCAGGGAAAAGACCATATATTTT.

The chain carries TRBV6-5 and TRBJ2-6; 8 positions agree with TRBD2. The ends lost 0 bases at V and 0 bases at J; junction bases unmatched: 7. Looked up from germline, CDR1 is MNHEY and CDR2 is SVGAGI. The CDR3 extends over 19 amino acids. CDR3 DNA: TGTGCCAGCAGTTACTCTGGGCGGGAGGTTCTCTCTGGGGCCAACGTCCTGACTTTC. It specifies CASSYSGREVLSGANVLTF.

The chain is built from TRBV6-2 or TRBV6-3 and TRBJ1-1; 9 positions agree with TRBD1. The CDR3 extends over 16 amino acids. J lost 4 bases, V lost 0 bases, and 6 bases had no gene match. Looked up from germline, CDR1 is MNHEY and CDR2 is SVGEGT. CDR3 DNA sequence: TGTGCCAGCAGTTACTCGTCGACAGGGGGTTTCACTGAAGCTTTCTTT. Its protein is CASSYSSTGGFTEAFF.